These T cell receptor beta chains were read from a single sample in a study of shared clonotypes between healthy human individuals. Data came from immunoSEQ multiplex PCR; TCRdb stores just in-frame clones and leaves some out. Counted here are 2,500,000 or so clones, 92% occurring once; the ten biggest clones make up 0.37%. Sequencing was carried out using naive CD4+ T cells from PBMCs. All receptors come from a man aged 18 to 30 in good health. Some clones in this sample may be carry-over from other donors' samples. CDR3s include the opening cysteine and the closing phenylalanine or tryptophan. A D gene is named only where the DNA matches it firmly. The listing skips clone size in some rows; elsewhere it reads once, few, many or a size class.

D gene: TRBD1; J gene: TRBJ1-5; clone size: few; V gene: TRBV10-3; CDR3 length: 15; CDR3 protein: CAISEGQGGNQPQHF; CDR3 DNA: TGTGCCATCAGTGAGGGACAGGGGGGCAATCAGCCCCAGCATTTT
D gene: NA; J gene: TRBJ2-7; clone size: NA; V gene: TRBV4-2; CDR3 length: 14; CDR3 protein: CASSQDERQYEQYF; CDR3 DNA: TGTGCCAGCAGCCAAGATGAAAGGCAGTACGAGCAGTACTTC
D gene: NA; J gene: TRBJ2-7; clone size: NA; V gene: TRBV5-1; CDR3 length: 15; CDR3 protein: CASSLVSGGRYEQYF; CDR3 DNA: TGCGCCAGCAGCTTAGTCTCCGGCGGGCGCTACGAGCAGTACTTC
D gene: NA; J gene: TRBJ2-3; clone size: NA; V gene: TRBV19; CDR3 length: 15; CDR3 protein: CASATSISIVDTQYF; CDR3 DNA: TGTGCCAGTGCAACCTCCATTTCAATAGTAGATACGCAGTATTTT
D gene: TRBD2; J gene: TRBJ2-7; clone size: NA; V gene: TRBV11-2; CDR3 length: 15; CDR3 protein: CASSSTSGRMYEQYF; CDR3 DNA: TGTGCCAGCAGCTCCACTAGCGGGAGGATGTACGAGCAGTACTTC
D gene: TRBD2; J gene: TRBJ2-1; clone size: NA; V gene: TRBV9; CDR3 length: 15; CDR3 protein: CASSVEREYYNEQFF; CDR3 DNA: TGTGCCAGCAGCGTAGAGCGGGAGTATTACAATGAGCAGTTCTTC
D gene: TRBD1; J gene: TRBJ1-2; clone size: NA; V gene: TRBV5-1; CDR3 length: 14; CDR3 protein: CASSSGQGNYGYTF; CDR3 DNA: TGCGCCAGCAGCTCAGGACAGGGGAACTATGGCTACACCTTC
D gene: TRBD1; J gene: TRBJ2-6; clone size: NA; V gene: TRBV4-1; CDR3 length: 16; CDR3 protein: CASSQPDRAGANVLTF; CDR3 DNA: TGCGCCAGCAGCCAGCCGGACAGGGCTGGGGCCAACGTCCTGACTTTC
D gene: TRBD1; J gene: TRBJ2-3; clone size: NA; V gene: TRBV7-8; CDR3 length: 16; CDR3 protein: CASSPMGQGGTDTQYF; CDR3 DNA: TGTGCCAGCAGCCCTATGGGACAGGGGGGCACAGATACGCAGTATTTT
D gene: TRBD2; J gene: TRBJ2-7; clone size: once; V gene: TRBV4-2; CDR3 length: 15; CDR3 protein: CASSRPSGRSYEQYF; CDR3 DNA: TGTGCCAGCAGCCGCCCCAGCGGGAGGAGCTACGAGCAGTACTTC
D gene: TRBD2; J gene: TRBJ2-1; clone size: NA; V gene: TRBV5-1; CDR3 length: 16; CDR3 protein: CASRKHGLAGDNEQFF; CDR3 DNA: TGCGCCAGCCGAAAACATGGGCTAGCGGGAGACAATGAGCAGTTCTTC
D gene: NA; J gene: TRBJ2-2; clone size: NA; V gene: TRBV5-4; CDR3 length: 13; CDR3 protein: CASHQGPPGELFF; CDR3 DNA: TGTGCCAGCCACCAGGGTCCCCCCGGGGAGCTGTTTTTT
D gene: NA; J gene: TRBJ2-1; clone size: NA; V gene: TRBV6-6; CDR3 length: 10; CDR3 protein: CASNYGSTFF; CDR3 DNA: TGTGCCAGCAACTACGGGTCCACTTTCTTC
D gene: NA; J gene: TRBJ2-7; clone size: NA; V gene: TRBV7-2; CDR3 length: 15; CDR3 protein: CASSSGVIGGYEQYF; CDR3 DNA: TGTGCCAGCAGCTCAGGGGTAATCGGGGGATACGAGCAGTACTTC
D gene: NA; J gene: TRBJ2-7; clone size: NA; V gene: TRBV6-1; CDR3 length: 13; CDR3 protein: CASSVLRGNEQYF; CDR3 DNA: TGTGCCAGCAGTGTCCTTCGGGGAAACGAGCAGTACTTC
D gene: TRBD1; J gene: TRBJ2-2; clone size: NA; V gene: TRBV9; CDR3 length: 15; CDR3 protein: CASSVGQGVSGELFF; CDR3 DNA: TGTGCCAGCAGCGTAGGGCAGGGGGTGTCCGGGGAGCTGTTTTTT
D gene: TRBD2; J gene: TRBJ2-3; clone size: NA; V gene: TRBV5-1; CDR3 length: 15; CDR3 protein: CATKLNSGSADTQYF; CDR3 DNA: TGCGCCACCAAATTAAATAGCGGGAGTGCAGATACGCAGTATTTT
D gene: TRBD1; J gene: TRBJ1-5; clone size: NA; V gene: TRBV19; CDR3 length: 17; CDR3 protein: CASSDRGATIRNQPQHF; CDR3 DNA: TGTGCCAGTAGTGACAGGGGAGCTACTATCCGAAATCAGCCCCAGCATTTT
D gene: NA; J gene: TRBJ2-6; clone size: NA; V gene: TRBV28; CDR3 length: 19; CDR3 protein: CASSFVGYKEPSGANVLTF; CDR3 DNA: TGTGCCAGCAGTTTTGTGGGCTATAAGGAACCCTCTGGGGCCAACGTCCTGACTTTC
D gene: TRBD1; J gene: TRBJ1-4; clone size: NA; V gene: TRBV5-4; CDR3 length: 14; CDR3 protein: CASSPGTENEKLFF; CDR3 DNA: TGTGCCAGCAGCCCCGGGACAGAGAATGAAAAACTGTTTTTT
D gene: NA; J gene: TRBJ2-7; clone size: NA; V gene: TRBV4-1; CDR3 length: 18; CDR3 protein: CASSGRGRGPPYSYEQYF; CDR3 DNA: TGCGCCAGCAGCGGCCGTGGCAGGGGTCCCCCATACTCCTACGAGCAGTACTTC
D gene: NA; J gene: TRBJ1-1; clone size: once; V gene: TRBV23-1; CDR3 length: 15; CDR3 protein: CASSLTVSLNTEAFF; CDR3 DNA: TGCGCCAGCAGTCTCACCGTGTCCTTGAACACTGAAGCTTTCTTT
D gene: NA; J gene: TRBJ1-1; clone size: NA; V gene: TRBV30; CDR3 length: 11; CDR3 protein: CANPTGLRAFF; CDR3 DNA: TGTGCGAACCCAACAGGGCTGAGAGCTTTCTTT
D gene: NA; J gene: TRBJ2-1; clone size: NA; V gene: TRBV6-1; CDR3 length: 12; CDR3 protein: CASSTVYNEQFF; CDR3 DNA: TGTGCCAGCAGTACGGTCTACAATGAGCAGTTCTTC
D gene: NA; J gene: TRBJ2-2; clone size: NA; V gene: TRBV7-3; CDR3 length: 16; CDR3 protein: CASSLTWAQNTGELFF; CDR3 DNA: TGTGCCAGCAGCTTAACTTGGGCTCAAAACACCGGGGAGCTGTTTTTT
D gene: NA; J gene: TRBJ1-1; clone size: NA; V gene: TRBV6-1; CDR3 length: 15; CDR3 protein: CASSFHPTGNTEAFF; CDR3 DNA: TGTGCCAGCAGTTTCCATCCCACGGGGAACACTGAAGCTTTCTTT
D gene: TRBD1; J gene: TRBJ1-5; clone size: NA; V gene: TRBV19; CDR3 length: 15; CDR3 protein: CASRVLGQANQPQHF; CDR3 DNA: TGTGCCAGTAGGGTTCTCGGACAGGCTAATCAGCCCCAGCATTTT
D gene: TRBD1; J gene: TRBJ1-5; clone size: NA; V gene: TRBV2; CDR3 length: 12; CDR3 protein: CASSVDRQPQHF; CDR3 DNA: TGTGCCAGCAGTGTGGACAGGCAGCCCCAGCATTTT
D gene: NA; J gene: TRBJ2-7; clone size: NA; V gene: TRBV19; CDR3 length: 16; CDR3 protein: CASSSPSGPTTYEQYF; CDR3 DNA: TGTGCCAGTAGTAGCCCCTCCGGACCCACGACCTACGAGCAGTACTTC
D gene: NA; J gene: TRBJ2-2; clone size: NA; V gene: TRBV11-2; CDR3 length: 16; CDR3 protein: CASSGLGGMGAGELFF; CDR3 DNA: TGTGCCAGCAGCGGCCTAGGGGGAATGGGGGCCGGGGAGCTGTTTTTT
D gene: NA; J gene: TRBJ1-3; clone size: NA; V gene: TRBV4-1; CDR3 length: 16; CDR3 protein: CASSQVLANVGNTIYF; CDR3 DNA: TGCGCCAGCAGCCAAGTGCTGGCGAACGTGGGAAACACCATATATTTT
D gene: NA; J gene: TRBJ1-1; clone size: NA; V gene: TRBV29-1; CDR3 length: 13; CDR3 protein: CSVTSAIEREAFF; CDR3 DNA: TGCAGCGTCACGAGCGCAATCGAACGTGAAGCTTTCTTT
D gene: TRBD1; J gene: TRBJ2-2; clone size: NA; V gene: TRBV7-8; CDR3 length: 13; CDR3 protein: CASSRTGSGELFF; CDR3 DNA: TGTGCCAGCAGCAGGACAGGGTCCGGGGAGCTGTTTTTT
D gene: NA; J gene: TRBJ2-7; clone size: NA; V gene: TRBV6-5; CDR3 length: 14; CDR3 protein: CASSYNRAGPEQYF; CDR3 DNA: TGTGCCAGCAGTTACAACAGGGCTGGGCCCGAGCAGTACTTC
D gene: NA; J gene: TRBJ1-3; clone size: NA; V gene: TRBV7-3; CDR3 length: 13; CDR3 protein: CASSLNRGNTIYF; CDR3 DNA: TGTGCCAGCAGCTTAAACAGGGGAAACACCATATATTTT
D gene: TRBD2; J gene: TRBJ2-7; clone size: NA; V gene: TRBV29-1; CDR3 length: 13; CDR3 protein: CSVLRITSGEQYF; CDR3 DNA: TGCAGCGTCCTCCGAATCACTAGCGGCGAGCAGTACTTC
D gene: TRBD2; J gene: TRBJ2-1; clone size: NA; V gene: TRBV28; CDR3 length: 12; CDR3 protein: CASRLAANEQFF; CDR3 DNA: TGTGCCAGCAGACTAGCGGCAAATGAGCAGTTCTTC
D gene: NA; J gene: TRBJ2-1; clone size: NA; V gene: TRBV6-5; CDR3 length: 16; CDR3 protein: CASSSVLGRPYNEQFF; CDR3 DNA: TGTGCCAGCAGTTCCGTCTTAGGAAGACCCTACAATGAGCAGTTCTTC
D gene: NA; J gene: TRBJ1-1; clone size: few; V gene: TRBV5-4; CDR3 length: 15; CDR3 protein: CASSLGPPGDTEAFF; CDR3 DNA: TGTGCCAGCAGCTTGGGCCCCCCGGGAGACACTGAAGCTTTCTTT
D gene: NA; J gene: TRBJ1-5; clone size: NA; V gene: TRBV28; CDR3 length: 15; CDR3 protein: CASSPAGASNQPQHF; CDR3 DNA: TGTGCCAGCAGCCCTGCGGGGGCGAGCAATCAGCCCCAGCATTTT
D gene: NA; J gene: TRBJ2-3; clone size: NA; V gene: TRBV19; CDR3 length: 15; CDR3 protein: CASSMARAGTDTQYF; CDR3 DNA: TGTGCCAGTAGTATGGCCCGGGCGGGCACAGATACGCAGTATTTT
D gene: NA; J gene: TRBJ1-1; clone size: NA; V gene: TRBV6-6; CDR3 length: 11; CDR3 protein: CASSYRGEAFF; CDR3 DNA: TGTGCCAGCAGTTACAGGGGTGAAGCTTTCTTT
D gene: NA; J gene: TRBJ1-2; clone size: NA; V gene: TRBV6-5; CDR3 length: 15; CDR3 protein: CASSLGGLQVYGYTF; CDR3 DNA: TGTGCCAGTAGTTTGGGAGGGCTTCAGGTCTATGGCTACACCTTC
D gene: NA; J gene: TRBJ1-1; clone size: NA; V gene: TRBV7-9; CDR3 length: 11; CDR3 protein: CASSLLTEAFF; CDR3 DNA: TGTGCCAGCAGCTTATTGACTGAAGCTTTCTTT
D gene: TRBD2; J gene: TRBJ2-7; clone size: NA; V gene: TRBV4-3; CDR3 length: 19; CDR3 protein: CASSLFPASAGGLSGEQYF; CDR3 DNA: TGCGCCAGCAGCCTTTTCCCGGCATCAGCGGGAGGTCTATCGGGCGAGCAGTACTTC
D gene: NA; J gene: TRBJ2-7; clone size: NA; V gene: TRBV4-1; CDR3 length: 18; CDR3 protein: CASSRSSAVYSGGYEQYF; CDR3 DNA: TGCGCCAGCAGCCGGTCCTCGGCGGTATACAGCGGAGGGTACGAGCAGTACTTC
D gene: NA; J gene: TRBJ1-2; clone size: NA; V gene: TRBV11-1; CDR3 length: 15; CDR3 protein: CASSLRGRSNYGYTF; CDR3 DNA: TGTGCCAGCAGCTTAAGAGGACGGTCGAACTATGGCTACACCTTC
D gene: NA; J gene: TRBJ2-6; clone size: NA; V gene: TRBV19; CDR3 length: 9; CDR3 protein: CARTNVLTF; CDR3 DNA: TGTGCCAGAACCAACGTCCTGACTTTC
D gene: NA; J gene: TRBJ2-2; clone size: NA; V gene: TRBV10-3; CDR3 length: 13; CDR3 protein: CAISQGRAGELFF; CDR3 DNA: TGTGCCATCAGCCAGGGCAGGGCCGGGGAGCTGTTTTTT
D gene: NA; J gene: TRBJ1-2; clone size: NA; V gene: TRBV5-1; CDR3 length: 15; CDR3 protein: CASSLEGRGVYGYTF; CDR3 DNA: TGCGCCAGCAGCTTGGAGGGCAGGGGTGTCTATGGCTACACCTTC
D gene: NA; J gene: TRBJ2-3; clone size: NA; V gene: TRBV30; CDR3 length: 18; CDR3 protein: CAWSVDWLRQEGGDTQYF; CDR3 DNA: TGTGCCTGGAGTGTAGATTGGCTCCGTCAAGAGGGGGGAGATACGCAGTATTTT
D gene: NA; J gene: TRBJ1-1; clone size: NA; V gene: TRBV5-1; CDR3 length: 13; CDR3 protein: CASNMGFLERAFF; CDR3 DNA: TGCGCCAGCAACATGGGCTTTCTTGAGCGAGCTTTCTTT
D gene: NA; J gene: TRBJ2-3; clone size: NA; V gene: TRBV6-5; CDR3 length: 13; CDR3 protein: CASHRQGTDTQYF; CDR3 DNA: TGTGCCAGCCATAGACAGGGCACAGATACGCAGTATTTT
D gene: TRBD2; J gene: TRBJ2-7; clone size: NA; V gene: TRBV5-1; CDR3 length: 14; CDR3 protein: CASSTAGGPYEQYF; CDR3 DNA: TGCGCCAGCAGCACGGCGGGAGGGCCGTACGAGCAGTACTTC
D gene: NA; J gene: TRBJ1-1; clone size: NA; V gene: TRBV11-2; CDR3 length: 12; CDR3 protein: CASSWGDTEAFF; CDR3 DNA: TGTGCCAGCAGCTGGGGGGACACTGAAGCTTTCTTT